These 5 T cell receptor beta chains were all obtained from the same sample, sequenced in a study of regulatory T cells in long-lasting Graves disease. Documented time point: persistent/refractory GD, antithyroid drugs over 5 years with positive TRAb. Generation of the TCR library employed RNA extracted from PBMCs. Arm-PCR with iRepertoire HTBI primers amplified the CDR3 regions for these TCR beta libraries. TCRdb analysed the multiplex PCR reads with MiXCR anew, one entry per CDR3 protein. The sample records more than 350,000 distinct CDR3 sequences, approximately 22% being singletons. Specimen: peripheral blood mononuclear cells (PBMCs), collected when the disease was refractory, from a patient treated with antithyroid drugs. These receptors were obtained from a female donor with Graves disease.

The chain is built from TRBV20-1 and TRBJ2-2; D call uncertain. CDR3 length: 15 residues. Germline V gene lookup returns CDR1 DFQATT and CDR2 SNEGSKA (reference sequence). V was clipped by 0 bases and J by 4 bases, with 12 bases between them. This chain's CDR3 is CSARDPSVSTGELFF. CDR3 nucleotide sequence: TGCAGTGCTAGAGATCCGTCGGTGTCCACCGGGGAGCTGTTTTTT.

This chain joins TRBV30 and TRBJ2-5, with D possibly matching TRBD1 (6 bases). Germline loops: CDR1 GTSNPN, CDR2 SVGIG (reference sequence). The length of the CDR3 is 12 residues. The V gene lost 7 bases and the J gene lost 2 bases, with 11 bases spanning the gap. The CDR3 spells CAFNRVQETQYF. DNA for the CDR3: TGTGCCTTCAACAGGGTTCAAGAGACCCAGTACTTC.

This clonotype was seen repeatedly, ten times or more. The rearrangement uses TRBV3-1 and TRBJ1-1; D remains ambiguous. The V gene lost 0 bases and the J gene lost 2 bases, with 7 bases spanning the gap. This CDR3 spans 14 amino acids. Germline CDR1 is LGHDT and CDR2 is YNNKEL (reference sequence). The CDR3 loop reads CASSQDSFNTEAFF. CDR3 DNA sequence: TGTGCCAGCAGCCAAGACAGCTTTAACACTGAAGCTTTCTTT.

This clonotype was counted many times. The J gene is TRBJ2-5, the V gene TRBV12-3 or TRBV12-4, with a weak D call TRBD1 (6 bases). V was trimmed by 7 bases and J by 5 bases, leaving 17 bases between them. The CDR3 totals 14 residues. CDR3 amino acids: CASTPRGQGETQYF. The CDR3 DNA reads TGTGCCAGCACCCCAAGGGGCCAGGGGGAGACCCAGTACTTC.

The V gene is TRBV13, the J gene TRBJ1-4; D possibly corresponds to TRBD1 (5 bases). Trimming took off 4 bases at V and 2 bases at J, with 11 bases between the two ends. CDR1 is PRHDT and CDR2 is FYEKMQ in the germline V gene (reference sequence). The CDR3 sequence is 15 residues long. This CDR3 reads CASSSSGRTNEKLFF. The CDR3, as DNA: TGTGCCAGCAGCTCATCAGGGCGGACTAATGAAAAACTGTTTTTT.